Ten or more counts support the clone carrying this T cell receptor (beta chain). It was RNA transcripts that yielded the amplified TCR beta CDR3 regions. A first-round RT-PCR of the TCR CDR3 used the HTBI primer set. TCRdb itself ran the multiplex PCR reads through MiXCR, one entry per CDR3 protein. The data contain 300,000 to 400,000 distinct CDR3 sequences, roughly 21% of them singletons. These data belong to a study of T cells in Graves' hyperthyroidism and ophthalmopathy. Germline V gene lookup returns CDR1 PRHDT and CDR2 FYEKMQ (reference sequence). The CDR3 is 15 amino acids. The trim removed 4 bases at V and 4 bases at J, leaving 7 bases unmatched.

This receptor was identified in a woman in her 50s with Graves' hyperthyroidism. This chain links TRBV13 with TRBJ2-3, with 8 nucleotides matching TRBD1. The sequencing sample was made of blood. CDR3 amino acids: CASSSGQGYADTQYF. DNA of the CDR3: TGTGCCAGCAGCTCCGGACAGGGTTACGCAGATACGCAGTATTTT.